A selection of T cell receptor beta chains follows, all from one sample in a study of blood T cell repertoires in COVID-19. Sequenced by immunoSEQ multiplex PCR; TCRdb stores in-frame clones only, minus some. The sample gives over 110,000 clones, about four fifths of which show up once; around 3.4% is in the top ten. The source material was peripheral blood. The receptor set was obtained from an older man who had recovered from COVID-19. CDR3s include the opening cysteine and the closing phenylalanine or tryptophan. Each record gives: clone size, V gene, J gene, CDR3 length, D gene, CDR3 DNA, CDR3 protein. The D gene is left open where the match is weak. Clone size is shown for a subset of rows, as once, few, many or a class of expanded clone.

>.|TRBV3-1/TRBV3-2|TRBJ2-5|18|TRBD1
TGTGCCAGCAGCCAAGATAGGGGGACAGGGGGCTTTGCTGAGACCCAGTACTTC
CASSQDRGTGGFAETQYF
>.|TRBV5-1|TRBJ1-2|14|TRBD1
TGCGCCAGCAGCGCCTCAGGGGGCGCGAGTGGCTACACCTTC
CASSASGGASGYTF
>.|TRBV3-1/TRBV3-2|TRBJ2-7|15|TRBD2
TGTGCCAGCAGCCAAGACGAAGCGGGAGGGCTTGAGCAGTACTTC
CASSQDEAGGLEQYF
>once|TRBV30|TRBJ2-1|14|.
TGTGCCTGGAGTTCCCGTCGGGGGAACAATGAGCAGTTCTTC
CAWSSRRGNNEQFF
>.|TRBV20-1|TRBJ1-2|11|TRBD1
TGCAGTGCGGGGACAGTGAGTGGCTACACCTTC
CSAGTVSGYTF
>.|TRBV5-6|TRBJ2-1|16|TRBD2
TGTGCCAGCAGCTTACGACTAGCGGGAGTAGGAAATGAGCAGTTCTTC
CASSLRLAGVGNEQFF
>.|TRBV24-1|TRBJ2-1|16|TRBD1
TGTGCCACCAGTGACAAGACAGGGAGCGACTACAATGAGCAGTTCTTC
CATSDKTGSDYNEQFF
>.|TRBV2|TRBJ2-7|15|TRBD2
TGTGCCAGCAGGCCTCTAGCGGGAGGGCTCTACGAGCAGTACTTC
CASRPLAGGLYEQYF
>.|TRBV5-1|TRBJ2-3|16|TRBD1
TGCGCCAGCAGCACCCCCGGGACAGGGTCCACAGATACGCAGTATTTT
CASSTPGTGSTDTQYF
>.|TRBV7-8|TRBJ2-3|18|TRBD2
TGTGCCAGCAGCTACTACGGGAGGGTTACATCTAGCACAGATACGCAGTATTTT
CASSYYGRVTSSTDTQYF
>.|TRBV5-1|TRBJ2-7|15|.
TGCGCCAGCAGCTTGGTAGCGGACAAACCCTACGAGCAGTACTTC
CASSLVADKPYEQYF
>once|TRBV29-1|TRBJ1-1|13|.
TGCAGCGTTGGTCACACAGGGTACACTGAAGCTTTCTTT
CSVGHTGYTEAFF
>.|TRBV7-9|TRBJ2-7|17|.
TGTGCCAGCGCCCCCCCCTGGGTCAGCGAGATTTCCTACGAGCAGTACTTC
CASAPPWVSEISYEQYF
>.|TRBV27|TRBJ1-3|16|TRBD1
TGTGCCAGAAAGCGGGACAGGTCATCTTCTGGAAACACCATATATTTT
CARKRDRSSSGNTIYF
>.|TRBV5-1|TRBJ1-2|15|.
TGCGCCAGCAGCTTGGAGGCGGGTTCTAACTATGGCTACACCTTC
CASSLEAGSNYGYTF
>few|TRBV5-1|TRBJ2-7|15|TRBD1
TGCGCCAGCAGCTTGGACAGGGGATCTTACGACGAGCAGTACTTC
CASSLDRGSYDEQYF
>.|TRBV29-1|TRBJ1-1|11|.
TGCAGCGGGAGGCTGAACACTGAAGCTTTCTTT
CSGRLNTEAFF
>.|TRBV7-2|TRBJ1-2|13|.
TGTGCCAGCAGCTTAGGGGGGGTCGATGGCTACACCTTC
CASSLGGVDGYTF
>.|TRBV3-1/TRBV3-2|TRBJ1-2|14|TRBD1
TGTGCCAGCAGTCGAGGGACAGGGGGCGATGGCTACACCTTC
CASSRGTGGDGYTF
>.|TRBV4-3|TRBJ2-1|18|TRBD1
TGCGCCAGCAGCCAAGAAAGGGGGCGACGGGAACCCTACAATGAGCAGTTCTTC
CASSQERGRREPYNEQFF
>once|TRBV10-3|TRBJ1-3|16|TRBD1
TGTGCCATCAGACCCACGGACAGGGTCTATGGAAACACCATATATTTT
CAIRPTDRVYGNTIYF
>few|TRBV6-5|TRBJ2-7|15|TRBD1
TGTGCCAGCAGTTACCTTGGGACAGGGGTCTACGAGCAGTACTTC
CASSYLGTGVYEQYF